A selection of T cell receptor beta chains follows, all from one sample in a study of cytomegalovirus exposure and HLA in healthy donors. Data came from immunoSEQ multiplex PCR; TCRdb stores just in-frame clones and leaves some out. The repertoire has some 130,000 clones, less than 80% of them found once; the top ten carry roughly 1.8%. The sequencing input was PBMCs. The receptors originated from a female donor in good health and CMV-seropositive. Each CDR3 is given with its conserved first and last residue. The order of the fields is CDR3 DNA, CDR3 protein, J gene, clone size, D gene, V gene. A D gene is named only where the DNA matches it firmly. The size of a clone is reported for some rows only, either as once, few or many, or as a class for expanded clones.

DNA: TGTGCCTGGAGTGGCCCGGGACAGGGACTCCACTTT
CDR3: CAWSGPGQGLHF
J: TRBJ1-6
size: .
D: TRBD1
V: TRBV30

DNA: TGCGCCAGCAGCCGAGGACTCAAAACCTCCTACGAGCAGTACTTC
CDR3: CASSRGLKTSYEQYF
J: TRBJ2-7
size: .
D: .
V: TRBV5-1

DNA: TGTGCCAGCAGTTATCACGGGACAGAAGCTTTCTTT
CDR3: CASSYHGTEAFF
J: TRBJ1-1
size: .
D: .
V: TRBV6-5

DNA: TGTGCCAGCAGTTACTGGGCCGCAGGGGTACTCCGTGGCTACACCTTC
CDR3: CASSYWAAGVLRGYTF
J: TRBJ1-2
size: .
D: .
V: TRBV6-5

DNA: TGTGCCAGCTCACCACGACAGGGTATCGCCTACGAGCAGTACTTC
CDR3: CASSPRQGIAYEQYF
J: TRBJ2-7
size: .
D: TRBD1
V: TRBV18

DNA: TGTGCCAGCAGCAAAAACCGGGGTTTAGAAAAACTGTTTTTT
CDR3: CASSKNRGLEKLFF
J: TRBJ1-4
size: .
D: .
V: TRBV7-9

DNA: TGTGCCAGCAGCCGAGATGGGACTAGCGGGACTTACCAGTTCTTC
CDR3: CASSRDGTSGTYQFF
J: TRBJ2-1
size: .
D: TRBD2
V: TRBV7-2

DNA: TGTGCCAGCAGCCAAGGGGGTTTAGGTGAAAAACTGTTTTTT
CDR3: CASSQGGLGEKLFF
J: TRBJ1-4
size: .
D: .
V: TRBV9

DNA: TGCGCCAGCAGGAGGAGGACCGAAACAAGAGGGACACCCCTCCACTTT
CDR3: CASRRRTETRGTPLHF
J: TRBJ1-6
size: .
D: .
V: TRBV10-2

DNA: TGTGCCAGTAGTATTAGCGGGAGGATCGATGAGCAGTTCTTC
CDR3: CASSISGRIDEQFF
J: TRBJ2-1
size: .
D: TRBD2
V: TRBV19

DNA: TGTGCCAGCAGCTCAACTAGCGGGAGCTACAATGAGCAGTTCTTC
CDR3: CASSSTSGSYNEQFF
J: TRBJ2-1
size: .
D: TRBD2
V: TRBV5-6

DNA: TGTGCCAGCAGCCTAGGGGGGGCGCAGGGTGAAGCTTTCTTT
CDR3: CASSLGGAQGEAFF
J: TRBJ1-1
size: .
D: .
V: TRBV28

DNA: TGTGCCAGTAAATCCAGCGGGGGGAGTGTCTACAATGAGCAGTTCTTC
CDR3: CASKSSGGSVYNEQFF
J: TRBJ2-1
size: .
D: TRBD2
V: TRBV19

DNA: TGCGCCAGCAGCTTGAGACAGGGTTCCGGGGAGCTGTTTTTT
CDR3: CASSLRQGSGELFF
J: TRBJ2-2
size: .
D: TRBD1
V: TRBV4-1

DNA: TGTGCCAGCAGACGGGGACAGCTTAACTATGGCTACACCTTC
CDR3: CASRRGQLNYGYTF
J: TRBJ1-2
size: .
D: TRBD1
V: TRBV6-7

DNA: TGTGCCAGCAGTCGGACAGGGGTGGACACCGGGGAGCTGTTTTTT
CDR3: CASSRTGVDTGELFF
J: TRBJ2-2
size: medium-sized
D: TRBD1
V: TRBV6-4

DNA: TGTGCCAGCAGTTTAAGGCAGGGCCGGAGCAATGAGCAGTTCTTC
CDR3: CASSLRQGRSNEQFF
J: TRBJ2-1
size: .
D: .
V: TRBV28

DNA: TGTGCCAGCAAGATTAGCGGGGGTGGAGGAACCGGGGAGCTGTTTTTT
CDR3: CASKISGGGGTGELFF
J: TRBJ2-2
size: .
D: TRBD2
V: TRBV28

DNA: TGCGCCAGCAGCTTGGAAACAGGGGGAAACTATGGCTACACCTTC
CDR3: CASSLETGGNYGYTF
J: TRBJ1-2
size: .
D: TRBD1
V: TRBV5-1

DNA: TGTGCCATCGGGACAGGGTCCTACAATGAGCAGTTCTTC
CDR3: CAIGTGSYNEQFF
J: TRBJ2-1
size: .
D: TRBD1
V: TRBV5-6